Listed below are T cell receptor beta chains from one sample, sequenced in a study of T cells in localized non-small cell lung cancer. Some clones are missing from TCRdb's copy, which holds only in-frame ones; the method was immunoSEQ multiplex PCR. The table lists under 70,000 clones, about nine tenths of them singletons. The material sequenced was peripheral blood, taken before any cancer treatment. These receptors all stem from a woman aged 35 to 70 with stage I lung adenocarcinoma. Both conserved end residues are part of each CDR3. The D gene is left open where the match is weak. Only part of the rows carry a size: once, few, many, or a class if the clone is expanded.

J gene: TRBJ1-5; CDR3 length: 16; clone size: .; D gene: .; V gene: TRBV6-6; CDR3 protein: CASSGRAGASNQPQHF; CDR3 DNA: TGTGCCAGCAGTGGCCGAGCAGGGGCGAGCAATCAGCCCCAGCATTTT
J gene: TRBJ1-2; CDR3 length: 15; clone size: .; D gene: .; V gene: TRBV4-3; CDR3 protein: CASSQGWGLDYGYTF; CDR3 DNA: TGCGCCAGCAGCCAAGGATGGGGGTTGGACTATGGCTACACCTTC
J gene: TRBJ2-5; CDR3 length: 16; clone size: .; D gene: TRBD2; V gene: TRBV11-3; CDR3 protein: CASSVTSGGAGETQYF; CDR3 DNA: TGTGCCAGCAGCGTGACTAGCGGGGGGGCCGGAGAGACCCAGTACTTC
J gene: TRBJ1-4; CDR3 length: 14; clone size: .; D gene: TRBD1; V gene: TRBV30; CDR3 protein: CAWSPGGMVEKLFF; CDR3 DNA: TGTGCCTGGAGTCCAGGGGGAATGGTCGAAAAACTGTTTTTT
J gene: TRBJ2-5; CDR3 length: 13; clone size: .; D gene: .; V gene: TRBV5-1; CDR3 protein: CASSPKGRETQYF; CDR3 DNA: TGCGCCAGCAGCCCCAAAGGGCGGGAGACCCAGTACTTC
J gene: TRBJ1-6; CDR3 length: 16; clone size: .; D gene: .; V gene: TRBV5-1; CDR3 protein: CASTLGRGSYNSPLHF; CDR3 DNA: TGCGCCAGCACCTTAGGCAGGGGTTCCTATAATTCACCCCTCCACTTT
J gene: TRBJ1-3; CDR3 length: 15; clone size: .; D gene: .; V gene: TRBV6-5; CDR3 protein: CASSYGWGFGNTIYF; CDR3 DNA: TGTGCCAGCAGTTACGGATGGGGCTTTGGAAACACCATATATTTT
J gene: TRBJ1-5; CDR3 length: 13; clone size: .; D gene: .; V gene: TRBV27; CDR3 protein: CASSPRANQPQHF; CDR3 DNA: TGTGCCAGCAGCCCCCGAGCCAATCAGCCCCAGCATTTT
J gene: TRBJ1-3; CDR3 length: 15; clone size: .; D gene: TRBD1; V gene: TRBV19; CDR3 protein: CASSIQGALGNTIYF; CDR3 DNA: TGTGCCAGTAGTATCCAGGGGGCGCTGGGAAACACCATATATTTT
J gene: TRBJ1-5; CDR3 length: 16; clone size: .; D gene: TRBD1; V gene: TRBV6-6; CDR3 protein: CASSYAQGAGNQPQHF; CDR3 DNA: TGTGCCAGCAGTTACGCCCAGGGGGCGGGAAATCAGCCCCAGCATTTT
J gene: TRBJ1-1; CDR3 length: 13; clone size: .; D gene: .; V gene: TRBV11-3; CDR3 protein: CASSFPMNTEAFF; CDR3 DNA: TGTGCCAGCAGCTTTCCTATGAACACTGAAGCTTTCTTT
J gene: TRBJ2-5; CDR3 length: 14; clone size: .; D gene: TRBD2; V gene: TRBV5-1; CDR3 protein: CASTVSGSQETQYF; CDR3 DNA: TGCGCCAGCACAGTTAGCGGGAGCCAAGAGACCCAGTACTTC
J gene: TRBJ1-2; CDR3 length: 15; clone size: .; D gene: .; V gene: TRBV4-3; CDR3 protein: CASSYYKESAYGYTF; CDR3 DNA: TGCGCCAGCAGCTACTACAAGGAATCTGCATATGGCTACACCTTC
J gene: TRBJ1-1; CDR3 length: 14; clone size: .; D gene: .; V gene: TRBV7-2; CDR3 protein: CASSPRQVSTEAFF; CDR3 DNA: TGTGCCAGCAGCCCACGACAGGTGAGCACTGAAGCTTTCTTT
J gene: TRBJ2-2; CDR3 length: 17; clone size: .; D gene: TRBD1; V gene: TRBV7-8; CDR3 protein: CASSLGDWTGDTGELFF; CDR3 DNA: TGTGCCAGCAGCTTAGGGGACTGGACAGGGGACACCGGGGAGCTGTTTTTT
J gene: TRBJ1-5; CDR3 length: 17; clone size: .; D gene: TRBD1; V gene: TRBV27; CDR3 protein: CASSLQDRAFCNQPQHF; CDR3 DNA: TGTGCCAGCAGTTTACAGGACAGGGCCTTTTGCAATCAGCCCCAGCATTTT
J gene: TRBJ2-1; CDR3 length: 14; clone size: .; D gene: .; V gene: TRBV9; CDR3 protein: CASSGVGQINEQFF; CDR3 DNA: TGTGCCAGCAGCGGGGTAGGACAAATTAATGAGCAGTTCTTC
J gene: TRBJ2-7; CDR3 length: 13; clone size: .; D gene: .; V gene: TRBV7-6; CDR3 protein: CASSLKEGVEQYF; CDR3 DNA: TGTGCCAGCAGCTTAAAGGAAGGGGTCGAGCAGTACTTC
J gene: TRBJ1-6; CDR3 length: 16; clone size: .; D gene: .; V gene: TRBV30; CDR3 protein: CAWKETWSSYNSPLHF; CDR3 DNA: TGTGCCTGGAAGGAGACCTGGAGCTCCTATAATTCACCCCTCCACTTT
J gene: TRBJ1-2; CDR3 length: 14; clone size: .; D gene: .; V gene: TRBV5-6; CDR3 protein: CASSLESLGRGYTF; CDR3 DNA: TGTGCCAGCAGCTTGGAGAGTTTAGGCCGAGGCTACACCTTC
J gene: TRBJ2-5; CDR3 length: 15; clone size: once; D gene: TRBD1; V gene: TRBV30; CDR3 protein: CAWSGLGQGQETQYF; CDR3 DNA: TGTGCCTGGAGTGGCCTTGGACAGGGCCAAGAGACCCAGTACTTC
J gene: TRBJ1-6; CDR3 length: 15; clone size: few; D gene: TRBD1; V gene: TRBV19; CDR3 protein: CASNNRGANNSPLHF; CDR3 DNA: TGTGCCAGTAATAACAGGGGCGCGAATAATTCACCCCTCCACTTT
J gene: TRBJ2-5; CDR3 length: 15; clone size: .; D gene: .; V gene: TRBV5-1; CDR3 protein: CASSSAGTLQETQYF; CDR3 DNA: TGCGCCAGCAGCTCGGCCGGGACGCTACAAGAGACCCAGTACTTC
J gene: TRBJ2-5; CDR3 length: 16; clone size: .; D gene: .; V gene: TRBV15; CDR3 protein: CATSRDRVTIQETQYF; CDR3 DNA: TGTGCCACCAGCAGAGATCGGGTCACAATCCAAGAGACCCAGTACTTC
J gene: TRBJ1-2; CDR3 length: 15; clone size: .; D gene: .; V gene: TRBV7-2; CDR3 protein: CASSSPGRTNYGYTF; CDR3 DNA: TGTGCCAGCAGCTCCCCCGGACGGACTAACTATGGCTACACCTTC
J gene: TRBJ2-6; CDR3 length: 16; clone size: .; D gene: .; V gene: TRBV11-1; CDR3 protein: CASSQMRVSGANVLTF; CDR3 DNA: TGTGCCAGCAGCCAGATGCGAGTCTCTGGGGCCAACGTCCTGACTTTC
J gene: TRBJ2-4; CDR3 length: 12; clone size: .; D gene: .; V gene: TRBV30; CDR3 protein: CAWGVDKNIQYF; CDR3 DNA: TGTGCCTGGGGGGTGGACAAAAACATTCAGTACTTC